The present entry profiles one T cell receptor beta chain with its context. No antigen is known for it. At one of its ends the junction is not consistent with the germline gene, which may arise from a read error. This entry comes from a study of CD8 T cells in ankylosing spondylitis. Study results and limitations: It was reported that disease-linked clones were significantly enriched in matched ankylosing spondylitis synovial fluid. There was a TCR beta motif, made of several highly homologous variants, that appeared characteristic of ankylosing spondylitis blood.

Library preparation for TCR beta used quantitative 5'-RACE with molecular barcodes. TCRdb fed the 5' RACE reads into MiXCR, producing one record per CDR3 protein. The repertoire has roughly 440,000 distinct CDR3 sequences, roughly 15% of them found once; the top ten carry just over 1%. CDR1 is MNHEY and CDR2 is SMNVEV in the germline V gene (reference sequence). This CDR3 region has 14 residues. The sequence was obtained from a male donor with ankylosing spondylitis. The chain recombines TRBV27 with TRBJ2-2; 10 bases fit TRBD2. Sample: blood, either unsorted or a sorted T cell fraction (not recorded which). In DNA form, the CDR3 reads TGTGCCTGCAGCGGGAGGGCGAACACCGGGGAGCTGTTTTTT. This codes for CACSGRANTGELFF.